The 14 T cell receptor beta chains below come from one sample, sequenced in a study of early T cells in non-severe SARS-CoV-2 infection. TCRdb fed the 5' RACE reads into MiXCR, producing one record per CDR3 protein. Among under 90,000 distinct CDR3 sequences listed, 13% were seen once. Sequencing was done on a sample of whole blood. The source of these receptors is an adult who was a healthcare worker with PCR-confirmed SARS-CoV-2 infection or an uninfected control (not recorded which).

The sample holds a few counts of this clonotype. The chain joins TRBV7-9 to TRBJ1-6; D unclear. Germline values: CDR1 SEHNR, CDR2 FQNEAQ (reference sequence). V was pared by 5 bases and J by 0 bases, with 14 bases between. The CDR3 length is 17 residues. This chain's CDR3 is CASSQSDGSSYNSPLHF. DNA for the CDR3: TGTGCCAGCAGCCAATCGGACGGAAGCTCCTATAATTCACCCCTCCACTTT. Looking up the rest from reference TRBV7-9 and TRBJ1-6 gives the full variable domain: DTGVSQNPRHKITKRGQNVTFRCDPISEHNRLYWYRQTLGQGPEFLTYFQNEAQLEKSRLLSDRFSAERPKGSFSTLEIQRTEQGDSAMYLCASSQSDGSSYNSPLHFGNGTRLTVT.

With respect to this clonotype: A single base separates this from a much larger clone, so it may be a read error. The rearrangement uses TRBV29-1 and TRBJ1-1, with D possibly being TRBD1 (5 bases). The V end lost 7 bases, the J end lost 4 bases, and 13 bases lay between the germline ends. Germline-derived CDR1 and CDR2 are SQVTM and ANQGSEA. The CDR3 is 12 residues long. CDR3 bases: TGCAGCGGAAGGACACTGAGCACTGAAGCTTTCTTT. Protein sequence: CSGRTLSTEAFF.

Remarks on this clonotype: An end of the junction differs from the germline gene, which may be a read error. The chain combines TRBV6-2 or TRBV6-3 with TRBJ2-7; a possible D gene is TRBD1 (6 bases). The CDR3 covers 16 residues. The V gene's germline CDR1 is MNHEY and CDR2 SVGEGT. CDR3 sequence reads: CPSSPKDRPPWNEQYF. The CDR3 DNA reads as TGTCCCAGCAGCCCTAAGGACAGACCCCCCTGGAACGAGCAGTACTTC.

The chain combines TRBV28 with TRBJ2-1, with no clear D. Germline assignment: CDR1 MDHEN and CDR2 SYDVKM. Deletions cut 6 bases from V and 8 bases from J, with 20 bases between. The CDR3 extends over 15 amino acids. The CDR3 DNA is TGTGCCAGCAGCCCACCAGGTGCCTCGACGCATGAGCAGTTCTTC. It specifies CASSPPGASTHEQFF. Full variable domain (rest looked up from reference TRBV28 and TRBJ2-1): DVKVTQSSRYLVKRTGEKVFLECVQDMDHENMFWYRQDPGLGLRLIYFSYDVKMKEKGDIPEGYSVSREKKERFSLILESASTNQTSMYLCASSPPGASTHEQFFGPGTRLTVL.

This clonotype was recorded a few times. The chain is built from TRBV2 and TRBJ2-3; no clear D gene. The V gene's germline CDR1 is SNHLY and CDR2 FYNNEI. V was clipped by 1 base and J by 3 bases, with 8 bases between them. This CDR3 region has 14 residues. CDR3 region: CASSEGLVTDTQYF. Here the CDR3 DNA reads TGTGCCAGCAGTGAAGGTCTGGTTACAGATACGCAGTATTTT.

This clonotype was found many times. The V gene is TRBV9, the J gene TRBJ2-4, with 11 bases matching TRBD2. The CDR3 has 17 amino acids. Germline trimming cut 2 bases from V and 0 bases from J; bases unmatched to any gene: 4. Germline V gene lookup returns CDR1 SGDLS and CDR2 YYNGEE. The CDR3 nucleotides are TGTGCCAGCAGCGTTGGACTAGCGGGCCGAGCCAAAAACATTCAGTACTTC. It encodes CASSVGLAGRAKNIQYF.

The CDR3 is CSASWHGQTEAFF. The CDR3 nucleotides read TGCAGCGCCTCTTGGCATGGACAGACTGAAGCTTTCTTT. V gene TRBV29-1 combines with J gene TRBJ1-1; possibly TRBD1 for D (6 bases). This CDR3 comprises 13 residues. Germline V gene sequence: CDR1 SQVTM, CDR2 ANQGSEA. Trimming took 7 bases from V and 5 from J, leaving 17 bases between them.

The chain is built from TRBV4-1 and TRBJ2-1; unclear D gene. Germline CDR1 is MGHRA and CDR2 is YSYEKL. V gave up 1 base and J gave up 1 base, with 26 bases separating them. This CDR3 has 21 residues. CDR3 bases: TGCGCCAGCAGCCAAGTTTGGGCGGCCTTCTGGATACCACCGTCCTACAATGAGCAGTTCTTC. It codes for CASSQVWAAFWIPPSYNEQFF.

In this sample, this clonotype turned up a few times. This chain connects TRBV12-3 or TRBV12-4 to TRBJ2-1; 9 nucleotides agree with TRBD2. The J segment lost 8 bases and the V segment lost 4 bases, leaving 15 bases of the junction unmatched. The CDR3 loop spans 17 amino acids. CDR3 sequence: CASSSLSGLAFGDEQFF. The CDR3 DNA reads as TGTGCCAGCAGTTCTCTTTCGGGACTAGCTTTCGGCGATGAGCAGTTCTTC.

This clonotype was picked up many times. This rearrangement joins TRBV7-9 to TRBJ1-1; D gene ambiguous. The CDR3 consists of 19 residues. Trimming stripped 1 base from V and 6 bases from J, with 27 bases between. CDR1 is SEHNR and CDR2 is FQNEAQ in the germline V gene (reference sequence). Here the CDR3 DNA reads TGTGCCAGCAGCTTAGAGGCAAGGGTAACGGCGCGGACTGACCCTGAAGCTTTCTTT. Protein product: CASSLEARVTARTDPEAFF.

The table lists this clonotype with a few counts. J is TRBJ1-2 and V is TRBV29-1; tentatively, D is TRBD1 (5 bases). V shed 5 bases and J shed 3 bases, with 7 bases lying between them. The CDR3 covers 11 residues. Germline V gene data show CDR1 as SQVTM and CDR2 as ANQGSEA. The CDR3 nucleotides are TGCAGCGTTTCCAGGGACTATGGCTACACCTTC. This codes for CSVSRDYGYTF.

This clonotype was picked up a small number of times. V and J are TRBV11-2 and TRBJ2-2; 11 bases map to TRBD2. Germline V gives CDR1 SGHAT, CDR2 FQNNGV. The CDR3 has 14 amino acids. The ends lost 4 bases at V and 9 bases at J; junction bases unmatched: 4. Written as DNA, the CDR3 is TGTGCCAGCAGCTCTGGGACTAGCGGTCGGGAGCTGTTTTTT. Encoded protein: CASSSGTSGRELFF.

The chain is built from TRBV3-1 and TRBJ2-7; the D gene is possibly TRBD2 (5 bases). The V gene's germline CDR1 is LGHDT and CDR2 YNNKEL (reference sequence). The CDR3 runs 14 residues. Trimming took off 3 bases at V and 2 bases at J, with 11 bases between the two ends. This chain's CDR3 is CASSHGGSTYEQYF. DNA of the CDR3: TGTGCCAGCAGCCACGGAGGATCTACCTACGAGCAGTACTTC.

In its sample, this clonotype was seen a few times. This rearrangement joins TRBV7-2 to TRBJ1-1; perhaps TRBD1 as D (5 bases). Between the trimmed V and J ends, which lost 0 bases and 1 base, there was a span of 12 bases. CDR1 is SGHTA and CDR2 is FQGNSA in the germline V gene. The CDR3 is 16 amino acids. CDR3 region: CASSLAPGLRNTEAFF. CDR3 nucleotides: TGTGCCAGCAGCTTAGCTCCGGGACTCCGGAACACTGAAGCTTTCTTT.